This entry concerns a single TCR beta chain. Data came from immunoSEQ multiplex PCR; TCRdb stores just in-frame clones and leaves some out. The sample includes about 39,000 clones, approximately 80% of them seen just once. This record comes from a study of blood T cell repertoires in COVID-19. Sequenced material: peripheral blood. The source is a man in his 60s in a cohort sampled during active COVID-19.

In DNA, the CDR3 is TGTGCCAGCAGTTTATCAGGCGGTGAGCAGTTCTTC. It encodes CASSLSGGEQFF. This chain joins TRBV27 and TRBJ2-1; no firm D call. Germline values: CDR1 MNHEY, CDR2 SMNVEV (reference sequence). The CDR3 contains 12 residues. V was pared by 0 bases and J by 9 bases, with 6 bases between.